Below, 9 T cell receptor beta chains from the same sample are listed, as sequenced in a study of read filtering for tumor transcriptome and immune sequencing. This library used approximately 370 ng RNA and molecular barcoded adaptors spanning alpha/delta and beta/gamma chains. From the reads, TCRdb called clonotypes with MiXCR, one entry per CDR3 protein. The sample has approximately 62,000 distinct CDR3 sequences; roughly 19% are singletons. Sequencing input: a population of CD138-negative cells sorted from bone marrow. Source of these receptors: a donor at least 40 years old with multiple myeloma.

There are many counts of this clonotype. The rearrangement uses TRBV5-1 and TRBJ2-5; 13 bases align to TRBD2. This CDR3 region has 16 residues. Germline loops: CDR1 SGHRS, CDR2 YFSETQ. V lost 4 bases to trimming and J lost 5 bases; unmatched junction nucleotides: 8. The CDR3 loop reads CASSPGLAGAVETQYF. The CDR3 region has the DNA TGCGCCAGCAGCCCCGGACTAGCGGGGGCGGTCGAGACCCAGTACTTC. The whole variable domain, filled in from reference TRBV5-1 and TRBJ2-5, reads KAGVTQTPRYLIKTRGQQVTLSCSPISGHRSVSWYQQTPGQGLQFLFEYFSETQRNKGNFPGRFSGRQFSNSRSEMNVSTLELGDSALYLCASSPGLAGAVETQYFGPGTRLLVL.

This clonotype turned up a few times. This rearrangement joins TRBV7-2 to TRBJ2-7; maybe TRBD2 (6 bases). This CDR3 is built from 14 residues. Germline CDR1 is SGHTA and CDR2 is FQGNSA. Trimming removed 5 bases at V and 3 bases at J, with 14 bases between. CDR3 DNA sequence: TGTGCCAGCAGCCTAAGTCTAGCGAGCTACGAGCAGTACTTC. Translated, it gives CASSLSLASYEQYF. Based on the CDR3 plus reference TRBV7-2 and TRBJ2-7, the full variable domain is GAGVSQSPSNKVTEKGKDVELRCDPISGHTALYWYRQSLGQGLEFLIYFQGNSAPDKSGLPSDRFSAERTGGSVSTLTIQRTQQEDSAVYLCASSLSLASYEQYFGPGTRLTVT.

This CDR3 reads CASSLERSPLHF. Here the CDR3 DNA reads TGTGCCAGCAGCTTAGAGCGCTCACCCCTCCACTTT. The chain is built from TRBV7-2 and TRBJ1-6; D gene ambiguous. Germline V gene lookup returns CDR1 SGHTA and CDR2 FQGNSA. This CDR3 is built from 12 residues. Trimming took 1 base from V and 10 from J, leaving 5 bases between them. The full variable domain, rest sourced from reference TRBV7-2 and TRBJ1-6, is GAGVSQSPSNKVTEKGKDVELRCDPISGHTALYWYRQSLGQGLEFLIYFQGNSAPDKSGLPSDRFSAERTGGSVSTLTIQRTQQEDSAVYLCASSLERSPLHFGNGTRLTVT.

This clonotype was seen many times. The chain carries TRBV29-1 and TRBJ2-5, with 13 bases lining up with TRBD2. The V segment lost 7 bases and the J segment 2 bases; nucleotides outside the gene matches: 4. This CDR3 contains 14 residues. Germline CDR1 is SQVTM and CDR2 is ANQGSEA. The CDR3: CSGGLAGLQETQYF. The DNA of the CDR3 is TGCAGCGGGGGACTAGCGGGGCTACAAGAGACCCAGTACTTC.

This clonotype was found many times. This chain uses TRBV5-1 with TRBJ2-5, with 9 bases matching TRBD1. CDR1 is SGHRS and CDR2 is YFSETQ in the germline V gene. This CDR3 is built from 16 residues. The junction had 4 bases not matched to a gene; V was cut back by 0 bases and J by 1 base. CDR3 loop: CASSLATGGPQETQYF. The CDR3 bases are TGCGCCAGCAGCTTGGCCACAGGGGGCCCCCAAGAGACCCAGTACTTC.

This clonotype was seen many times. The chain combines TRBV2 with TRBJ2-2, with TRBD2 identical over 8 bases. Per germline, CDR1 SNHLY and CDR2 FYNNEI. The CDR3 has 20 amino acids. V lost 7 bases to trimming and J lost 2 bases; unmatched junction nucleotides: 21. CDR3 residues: CASKAPTVIQREINTGELFF. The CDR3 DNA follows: TGTGCCAGCAAAGCCCCGACTGTGATCCAGCGGGAGATCAACACCGGGGAGCTGTTTTTT.

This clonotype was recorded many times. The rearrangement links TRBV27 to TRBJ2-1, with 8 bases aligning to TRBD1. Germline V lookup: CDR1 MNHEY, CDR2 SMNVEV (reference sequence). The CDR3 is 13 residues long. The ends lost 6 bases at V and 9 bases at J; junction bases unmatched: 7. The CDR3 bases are TGTGCCAGCAGCTACAGGGGGTACCCTGAGCAGTTCTTC. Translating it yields CASSYRGYPEQFF.

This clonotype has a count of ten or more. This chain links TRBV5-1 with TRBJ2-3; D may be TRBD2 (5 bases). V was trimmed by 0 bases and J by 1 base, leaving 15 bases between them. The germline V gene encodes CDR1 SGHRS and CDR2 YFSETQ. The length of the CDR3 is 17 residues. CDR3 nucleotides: TGCGCCAGCAGCTTGGGGGCAGGCCTCGGGGGCACAGATACGCAGTATTTT. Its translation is CASSLGAGLGGTDTQYF.

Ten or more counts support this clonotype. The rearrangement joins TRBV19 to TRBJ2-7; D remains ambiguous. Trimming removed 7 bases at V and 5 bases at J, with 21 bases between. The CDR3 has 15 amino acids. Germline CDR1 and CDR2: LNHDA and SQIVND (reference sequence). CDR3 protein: CASTGGTLRRDEQYF. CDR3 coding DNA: TGTGCCAGTACCGGCGGAACCTTGAGAAGGGACGAGCAGTACTTC.